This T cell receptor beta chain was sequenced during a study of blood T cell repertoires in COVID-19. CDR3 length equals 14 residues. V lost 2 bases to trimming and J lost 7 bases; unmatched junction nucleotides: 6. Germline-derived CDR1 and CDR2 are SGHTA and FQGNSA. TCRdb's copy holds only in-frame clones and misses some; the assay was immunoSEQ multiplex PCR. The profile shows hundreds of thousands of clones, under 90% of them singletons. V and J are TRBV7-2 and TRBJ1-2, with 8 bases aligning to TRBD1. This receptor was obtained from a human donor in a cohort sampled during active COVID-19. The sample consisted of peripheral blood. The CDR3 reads CASSLNRGRGGYTF. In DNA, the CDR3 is TGTGCCAGCAGCTTAAACAGGGGGAGGGGTGGCTACACCTTC.